This T cell receptor (beta chain) derives from a study of Ad26.COV2.S vaccination and SARS-CoV-2 variants. CDR1 is SGHTA and CDR2 is FQGNSA in the germline V gene. V was trimmed by 2 bases and J by 7 bases, leaving 12 bases between them. The CDR3 has 14 residues. Treatment reported: roughly 18 received Ad26.COV2.S at low or high dose, single or two shots; several received placebo; per-sample allocation not given. Collection of samples fell on day 63 after the first vaccine or placebo injection. Assay used: immunoSEQ multiplex PCR; TCRdb lists only in-frame clones, some missing. The sample contains some 290,000 clones, 70% to 90% of which appear only once.

This chain links TRBV7-2 with TRBJ1-5, with D hard to call. This receptor was obtained from a person aged 18-60 years who received the Ad26.COV2.S COVID-19 vaccine or a placebo. Source: peripheral blood, taken in a trial of Ad26.COV2.S vaccine versus placebo. The CDR3 here is CASSLTGRNQPQHF. The CDR3, as DNA: TGTGCCAGCAGCTTAACCGGCCGAAACCAGCCCCAGCATTTT. Variable domain in full (rest from reference TRBV7-2 and TRBJ1-5): GAGVSQSPSNKVTEKGKDVELRCDPISGHTALYWYRQSLGQGLEFLIYFQGNSAPDKSGLPSDRFSAERTGGSVSTLTIQRTQQEDSAVYLCASSLTGRNQPQHFGDGTRLSIL.